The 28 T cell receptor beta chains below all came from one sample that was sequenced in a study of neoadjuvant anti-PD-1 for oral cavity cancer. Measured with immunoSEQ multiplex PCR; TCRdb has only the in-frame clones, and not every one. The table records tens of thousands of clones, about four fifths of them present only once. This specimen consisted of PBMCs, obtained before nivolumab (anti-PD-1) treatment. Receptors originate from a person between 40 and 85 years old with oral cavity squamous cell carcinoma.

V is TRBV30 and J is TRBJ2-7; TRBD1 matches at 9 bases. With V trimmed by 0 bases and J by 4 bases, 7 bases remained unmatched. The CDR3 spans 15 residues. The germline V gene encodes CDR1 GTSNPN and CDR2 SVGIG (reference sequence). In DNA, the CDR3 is TGTGCCTGGAGTGTACGGGACAGGGTGAGTTACGAGCAGTACTTC. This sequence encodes CAWSVRDRVSYEQYF.

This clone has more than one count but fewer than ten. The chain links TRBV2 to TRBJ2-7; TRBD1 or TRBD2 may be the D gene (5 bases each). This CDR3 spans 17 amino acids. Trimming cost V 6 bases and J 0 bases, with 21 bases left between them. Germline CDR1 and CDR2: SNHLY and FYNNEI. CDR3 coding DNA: TGTGCCAGCAGCCCCGTTTGGGACCTCAGGAGCTCCTACGAGCAGTACTTC. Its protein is CASSPVWDLRSSYEQYF.

The chain's CDR3 is CASSWALNQPQHF. DNA for the CDR3: TGTGCCAGCAGTTGGGCCCTTAATCAGCCCCAGCATTTT. V gene TRBV6-5 combines with J gene TRBJ1-5, with D hard to call. The germline V gene has CDR1 MNHEY and CDR2 SVGAGI. V lost 4 bases and J 4 bases, leaving 8 bases between the germline ends. The CDR3 totals 13 residues.

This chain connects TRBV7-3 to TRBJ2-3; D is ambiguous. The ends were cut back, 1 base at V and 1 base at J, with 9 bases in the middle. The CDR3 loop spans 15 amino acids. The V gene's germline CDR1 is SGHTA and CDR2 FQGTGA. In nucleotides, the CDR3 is TGTGCCAGCAGCTTAATGTCAAGTCGCACAGATACGCAGTATTTT. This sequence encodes CASSLMSSRTDTQYF.

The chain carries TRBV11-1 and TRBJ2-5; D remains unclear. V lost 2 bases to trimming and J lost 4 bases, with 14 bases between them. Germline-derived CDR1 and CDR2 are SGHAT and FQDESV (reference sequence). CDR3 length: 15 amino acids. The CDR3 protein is CASSLFIAARETQYF. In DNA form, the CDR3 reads TGTGCCAGCAGCTTATTCATTGCGGCCCGAGAGACCCAGTACTTC.

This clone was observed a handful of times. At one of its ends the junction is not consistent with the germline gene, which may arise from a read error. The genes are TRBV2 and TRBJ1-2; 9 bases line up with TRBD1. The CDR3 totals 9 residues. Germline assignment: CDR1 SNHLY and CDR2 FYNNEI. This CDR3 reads CASRDRGGF. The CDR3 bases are TGTGCCAGCAGGGACAGGGGAGGTTTC.

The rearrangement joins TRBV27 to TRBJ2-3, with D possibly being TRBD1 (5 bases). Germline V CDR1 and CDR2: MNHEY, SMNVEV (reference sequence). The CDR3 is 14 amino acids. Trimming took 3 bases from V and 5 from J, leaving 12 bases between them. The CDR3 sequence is CASSLTSGLDTQYF. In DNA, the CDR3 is TGTGCCAGCAGTTTGACGTCAGGGTTAGATACGCAGTATTTT.

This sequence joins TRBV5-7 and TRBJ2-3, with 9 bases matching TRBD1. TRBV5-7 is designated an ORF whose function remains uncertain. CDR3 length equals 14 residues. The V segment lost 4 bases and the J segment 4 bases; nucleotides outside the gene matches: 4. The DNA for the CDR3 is TGTGCCAGCAGCCTGGGACAGGGAGCAGATACGCAGTATTTT. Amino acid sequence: CASSLGQGADTQYF.

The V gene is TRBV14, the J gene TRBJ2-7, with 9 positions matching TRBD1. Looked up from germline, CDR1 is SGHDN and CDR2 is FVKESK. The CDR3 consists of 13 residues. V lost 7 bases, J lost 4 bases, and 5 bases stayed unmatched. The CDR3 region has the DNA TGTGCCAGCACCGGGACAGGGAGATACGAGCAGTACTTC. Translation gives CASTGTGRYEQYF.

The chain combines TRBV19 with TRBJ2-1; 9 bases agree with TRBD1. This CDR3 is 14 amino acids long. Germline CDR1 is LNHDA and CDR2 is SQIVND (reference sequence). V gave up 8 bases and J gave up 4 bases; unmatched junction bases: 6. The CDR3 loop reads CASRRDRVYNEQFF. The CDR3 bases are TGTGCCAGTCGCCGGGACAGGGTATACAATGAGCAGTTCTTC.

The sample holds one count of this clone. The CDR3 DNA follows: TGTGCCAGCAGGGTGCGTAGCAATCAGCCCCAGCATTTT. Encoded protein: CASRVRSNQPQHF. The chain combines TRBV2 with TRBJ1-5; D ambiguous. In germline, CDR1 is SNHLY, CDR2 FYNNEI. The CDR3 is 13 amino acids. Trimming left V 6 bases short and J 0 bases short, with 6 bases between.

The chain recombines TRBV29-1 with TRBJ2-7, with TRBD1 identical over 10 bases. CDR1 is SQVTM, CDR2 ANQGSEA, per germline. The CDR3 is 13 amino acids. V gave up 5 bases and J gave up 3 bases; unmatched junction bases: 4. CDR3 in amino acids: CSVSRDRGYEQYF. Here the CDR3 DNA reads TGCAGCGTTTCCCGGGACAGGGGCTACGAGCAGTACTTC.

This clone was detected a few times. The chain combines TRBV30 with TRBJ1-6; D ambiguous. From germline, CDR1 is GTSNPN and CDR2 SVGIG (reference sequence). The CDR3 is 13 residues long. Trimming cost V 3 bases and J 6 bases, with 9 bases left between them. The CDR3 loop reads CAWSSGGNSPLHF. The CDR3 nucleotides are TGTGCCTGGAGCTCTGGTGGTAATTCACCCCTCCACTTT.

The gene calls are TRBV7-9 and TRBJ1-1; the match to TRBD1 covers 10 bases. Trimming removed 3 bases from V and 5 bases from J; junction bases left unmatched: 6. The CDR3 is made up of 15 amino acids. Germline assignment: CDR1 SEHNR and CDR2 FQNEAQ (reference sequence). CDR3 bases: TGTGCCAGCAGCTTGCACGGGACAGGGGTGACTGAAGCTTTCTTT. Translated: CASSLHGTGVTEAFF.

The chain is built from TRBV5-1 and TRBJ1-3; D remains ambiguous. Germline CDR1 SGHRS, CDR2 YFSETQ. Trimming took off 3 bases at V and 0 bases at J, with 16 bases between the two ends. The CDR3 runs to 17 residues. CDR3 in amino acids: CASSSGYRPNSGNTIYF. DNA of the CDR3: TGCGCCAGCAGCTCGGGGTACCGACCGAACTCTGGAAACACCATATATTTT.

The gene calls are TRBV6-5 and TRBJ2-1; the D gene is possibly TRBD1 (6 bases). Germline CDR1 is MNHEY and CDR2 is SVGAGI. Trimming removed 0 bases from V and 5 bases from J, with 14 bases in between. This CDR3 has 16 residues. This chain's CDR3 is CASSYSGKGQNNEQFF. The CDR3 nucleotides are TGTGCCAGCAGTTACTCAGGGAAGGGACAAAACAATGAGCAGTTCTTC.

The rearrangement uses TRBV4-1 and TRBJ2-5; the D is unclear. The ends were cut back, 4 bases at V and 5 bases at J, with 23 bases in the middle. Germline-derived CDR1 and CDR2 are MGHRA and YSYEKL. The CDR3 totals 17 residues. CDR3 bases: TGCGCCAGCAGCCCAGACTTGTTGCGGAGCCTGGGGGAGACCCAGTACTTC. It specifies CASSPDLLRSLGETQYF.

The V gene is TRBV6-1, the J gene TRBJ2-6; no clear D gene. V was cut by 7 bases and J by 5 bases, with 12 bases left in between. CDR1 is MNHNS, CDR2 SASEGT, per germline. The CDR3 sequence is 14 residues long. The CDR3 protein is CASKTTYRANVLTF. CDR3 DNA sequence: TGTGCCAGCAAGACAACCTACAGGGCCAACGTCCTGACTTTC.

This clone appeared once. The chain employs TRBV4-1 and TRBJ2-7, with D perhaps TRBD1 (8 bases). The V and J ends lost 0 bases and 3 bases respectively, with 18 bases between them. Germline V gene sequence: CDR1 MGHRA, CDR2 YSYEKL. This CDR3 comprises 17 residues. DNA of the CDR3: TGCGCCAGCAGCCAAGAACACGGGGGGACAGGTAACTACGAGCAGTACTTC. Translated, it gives CASSQEHGGTGNYEQYF.

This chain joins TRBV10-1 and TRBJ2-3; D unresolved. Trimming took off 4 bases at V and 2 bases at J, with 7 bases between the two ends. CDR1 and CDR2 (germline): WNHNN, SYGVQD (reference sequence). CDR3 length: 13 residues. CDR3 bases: TGCGCCAGCAGTGCTCAGAACACAGATACGCAGTATTTT. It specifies CASSAQNTDTQYF.

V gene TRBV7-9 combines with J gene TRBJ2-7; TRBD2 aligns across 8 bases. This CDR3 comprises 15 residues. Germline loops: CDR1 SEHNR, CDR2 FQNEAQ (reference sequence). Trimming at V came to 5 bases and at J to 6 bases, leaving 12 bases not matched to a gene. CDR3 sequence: CASSGTGGLFSEQYF. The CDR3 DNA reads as TGTGCCAGCAGCGGGACGGGAGGGCTTTTCTCCGAGCAGTACTTC.

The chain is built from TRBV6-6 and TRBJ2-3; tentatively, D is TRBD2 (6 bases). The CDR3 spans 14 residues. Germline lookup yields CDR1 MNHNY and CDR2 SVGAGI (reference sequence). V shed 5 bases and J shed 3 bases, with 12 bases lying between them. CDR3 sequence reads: CASSQDGGTDTQYF. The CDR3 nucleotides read TGTGCCAGCAGTCAGGACGGGGGAACAGATACGCAGTATTTT.

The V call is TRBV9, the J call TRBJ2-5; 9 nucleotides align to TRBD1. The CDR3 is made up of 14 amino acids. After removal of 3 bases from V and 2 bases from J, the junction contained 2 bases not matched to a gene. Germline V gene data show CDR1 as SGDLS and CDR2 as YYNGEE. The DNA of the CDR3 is TGTGCCAGCAGCGCTGACAGGGGGCAAGAGACCCAGTACTTC. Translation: CASSADRGQETQYF.

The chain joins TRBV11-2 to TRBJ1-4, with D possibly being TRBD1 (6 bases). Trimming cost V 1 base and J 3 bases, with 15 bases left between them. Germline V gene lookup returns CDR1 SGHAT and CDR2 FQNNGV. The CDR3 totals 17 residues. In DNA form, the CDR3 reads TGTGCCAGCAGCTTAGCATACAGGGCGGGTCCTAATGAAAAACTGTTTTTT. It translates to CASSLAYRAGPNEKLFF.

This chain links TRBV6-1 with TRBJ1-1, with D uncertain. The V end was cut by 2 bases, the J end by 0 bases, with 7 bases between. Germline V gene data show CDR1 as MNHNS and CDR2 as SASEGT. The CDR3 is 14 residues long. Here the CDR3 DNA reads TGTGCCAGCAGTGAAAGAATCCTGAACACTGAAGCTTTCTTT. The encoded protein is CASSERILNTEAFF.

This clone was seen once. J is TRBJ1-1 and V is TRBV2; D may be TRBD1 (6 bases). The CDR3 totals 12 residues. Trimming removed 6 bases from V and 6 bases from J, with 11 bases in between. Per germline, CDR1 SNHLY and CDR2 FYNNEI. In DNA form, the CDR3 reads TGTGCCAGCAGCTACAGGGTTTCTGAAGCTTTCTTT. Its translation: CASSYRVSEAFF.

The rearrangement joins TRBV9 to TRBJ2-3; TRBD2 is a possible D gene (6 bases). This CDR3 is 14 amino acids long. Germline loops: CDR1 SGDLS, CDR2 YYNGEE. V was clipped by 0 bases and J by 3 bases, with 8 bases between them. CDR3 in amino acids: CASSVVGGTDTQYF. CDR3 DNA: TGTGCCAGCAGCGTAGTTGGGGGGACAGATACGCAGTATTTT.

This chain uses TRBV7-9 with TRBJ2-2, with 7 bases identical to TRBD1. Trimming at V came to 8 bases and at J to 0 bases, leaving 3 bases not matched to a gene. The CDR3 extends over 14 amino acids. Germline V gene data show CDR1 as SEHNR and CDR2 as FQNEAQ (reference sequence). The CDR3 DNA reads TGTGCCAGCTACGACAGGGCGAACACCGGGGAGCTGTTTTTT. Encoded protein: CASYDRANTGELFF. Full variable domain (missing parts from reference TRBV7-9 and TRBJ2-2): DTGVSQNPRHKITKRGQNVTFRCDPISEHNRLYWYRQTLGQGPEFLTYFQNEAQLEKSRLLSDRFSAERPKGSFSTLEIQRTEQGDSAMYLCASYDRANTGELFFGEGSRLTVL.